The 6 T cell receptor beta chains listed next were all sequenced from one sample in a study of blood T cell repertoires in COVID-19. Repertoires were generated with immunoSEQ multiplex PCR, while TCRdb's copy carries only in-frame clones and drops some. The profile covers approximately 180,000 clones, with around 76% appearing a single time and almost 8.5% taken by the ten largest. The sample taken for sequencing was peripheral blood. The receptor source for this set is a woman aged 65 to 85 with acute or convalescent COVID-19.

The chain links TRBV12-3 or TRBV12-4 to TRBJ1-2, with a possible D match to TRBD1 (5 bases). V lost 6 bases and J 2 bases, leaving 10 bases between the germline ends. There are 13 residues in the CDR3. CDR3 nucleotides: TGTGCCAGCAGCCCCGCAGGGAACTATGGCTACACCTTC. It encodes CASSPAGNYGYTF.

V gene TRBV7-2 combines with J gene TRBJ1-2; D may be TRBD1 (6 bases). Germline V gene lookup returns CDR1 SGHTA and CDR2 FQGNSA. Between the trimmed V and J ends, which lost 1 base and 6 bases, there was a span of 9 bases. The CDR3 consists of 13 residues. The CDR3 spells CASSLVTGNGYTF. Written as DNA, the CDR3 is TGTGCCAGCAGCTTAGTTACAGGGAATGGCTACACCTTC.

V and J are TRBV6-2 or TRBV6-3 and TRBJ2-7, with 11 bases that match TRBD2. The CDR3 is 15 residues long. Losses at the gene ends were 3 bases for V and 2 bases for J; bases not matched to a gene: 3. Per germline, CDR1 MNHEY and CDR2 SVGEGT. CDR3 protein: CASSYGTSGTYEQYF. In DNA, the CDR3 is TGTGCCAGCAGTTATGGGACTAGCGGAACCTACGAGCAGTACTTC.

The J gene is TRBJ2-2, the V gene TRBV27; D is uncertain. The germline V and J ends were trimmed by 0 bases and 0 bases, with 2 bases remaining between them. Germline CDR1 and CDR2: MNHEY and SMNVEV (reference sequence). The CDR3 contains 14 residues. CDR3 in DNA: TGTGCCAGCAGTTTATCCGCGAACACCGGGGAGCTGTTTTTT. This encodes CASSLSANTGELFF.

The J gene is TRBJ1-2, the V gene TRBV7-2, with a tentative D call TRBD1 (5 bases). V was cut by 4 bases and J by 8 bases, with 20 bases left in between. The germline V gene has CDR1 SGHTA and CDR2 FQGNSA. There are 15 residues in the CDR3. CDR3 bases: TGTGCCAGCAGCTATAAAGGGACGGCCGGAGGGGGCTACACCTTC. This sequence encodes CASSYKGTAGGGYTF.

The genes are TRBV4-1 and TRBJ2-7, with 7 bases aligning to TRBD2. V lost 4 bases, J lost 3 bases, and 6 bases stayed unmatched. The V gene's germline CDR1 is MGHRA and CDR2 YSYEKL. CDR3 length: 14 residues. As DNA, the CDR3 is TGCGCCAGCAGCCCAAGTCGGGGGGTCTACGAGCAGTACTTC. Residues: CASSPSRGVYEQYF.